This T cell receptor (beta chain) was sequenced for a study of T cell repertoires in cytomegalovirus infection. About the research overall: An indication of both CMV infection and matching HLA type came from public TCR beta signatures. Study-level points and caveats: Summed frequency of public TCR beta families distinguished CMV carriers with the relevant HLA. HLA-C-restricted CMV clonotypes gave the most frequent clonotype in two of eight donors.

This clonotype was recorded many times. As yet, its antigen is unknown. Between the trimmed V and J ends, which lost 0 bases and 10 bases, there was a span of 21 bases. From germline, CDR1 is SGHVS and CDR2 FQNEAQ. This CDR3 comprises 16 residues. TCRdb reprocessed the reads via MiXCR and lists one record per CDR3 protein. The table records roughly 700,000 distinct CDR3 sequences, around 35% of them present only once. This chain connects TRBV7-8 to TRBJ1-1; D unclear. The sequencing here drew on cultured PBMCs, taken from culture after CMV antigen stimulation. The sequence derives from a human donor in good health (CMV status not recorded). Some clones in this sample may be carry-over from other donors' samples. CDR3 DNA: TGTGCCAGCAGCTTAGCTCGCGCGTCTCCTAAATTGCGAGCTTTCTTT. Translating gives CASSLARASPKLRAFF.